Listed here are 27 T cell receptor beta chains from one sample, sequenced in a study of early stage breast cancer tumors. Assay: immunoSEQ multiplex PCR; the TCRdb copy retains only in-frame clones and omits some. The data hold about 6,500 clones, with around 66% observed a single time. Sequenced sample: normal breast tissue next to the tumor. Receptor source: a person aged 50-59 years with breast cancer.

CDR3: CASSLGQETQYF. The CDR3 nucleotides read TGTGCCAGCAGCTTAGGACAAGAGACCCAGTACTTC. V usage is TRBV11-2 and J usage is TRBJ2-5, with unresolved D. From germline, CDR1 is SGHAT and CDR2 FQNNGV. The CDR3 is 12 amino acids. V was cut by 1 base and J by 2 bases, with 2 bases left in between.

The J gene is TRBJ1-1, the V gene TRBV4-2, with D unresolved. Germline values: CDR1 LGHNA, CDR2 YNFKEQ. The CDR3 length is 14 residues. Trimming removed 1 base from V and 4 bases from J, with 10 bases in between. Written as DNA, the CDR3 is TGTGCCAGCAGCCAAGTAATTGGAAGCACTGAAGCTTTCTTT. This codes for CASSQVIGSTEAFF.

The chain combines TRBV7-9 with TRBJ1-2, with 8 nucleotides matching TRBD1. CDR1 and CDR2 (germline): SEHNR, FQNEAQ (reference sequence). V trimming: 4 bases; J trimming: 7 bases; junction bases outside the gene matches: 11. The CDR3 is 15 residues long. CDR3 coding DNA: TGTGCCAGCAGCTCAAGCGACAGGGGTAGCTCTGGCTACACCTTC. It specifies CASSSSDRGSSGYTF.

In this sample, this clone turned up a few times. This chain uses TRBV18 with TRBJ2-1; 9 bases align to TRBD1. V lost 8 bases and J lost 6; bases outside the gene matches: 5. Germline CDR1 and CDR2: KGHSH and LQKENI. CDR3 length: 13 residues. The CDR3 sequence is CASEETGGNEQFF. CDR3 coding DNA: TGTGCCAGCGAAGAGACAGGGGGCAATGAGCAGTTCTTC.

This sequence joins TRBV7-2 and TRBJ2-5, with TRBD2 identical over 11 bases. With V trimmed by 8 bases and J by 4 bases, 6 bases remained unmatched. This CDR3 has 14 residues. Germline loops: CDR1 SGHTA, CDR2 FQGNSA. DNA of the CDR3: TGTGCCAGCGGAGTTGGACTAGCGGGAGAGACCCAGTACTTC. It translates to CASGVGLAGETQYF.

This clone has just a few counts. This chain connects TRBV25-1 to TRBJ1-2; 9 bases agree with TRBD1. Germline V gives CDR1 MGHDK, CDR2 SYGVNS. V was pared by 6 bases and J by 12 bases, with 14 bases of the junction left unmatched. The CDR3 is made up of 14 amino acids. CDR3 protein: CASRGDREASEDTF. CDR3 DNA: TGTGCCAGCAGGGGGGACAGGGAAGCTTCAGAGGACACCTTC.

This chain uses TRBV7-8 with TRBJ2-3, with TRBD2 matching over 9 bases. V lost 3 bases, J lost 1 base, and 2 bases stayed unmatched. The CDR3 is 15 amino acids. CDR1 SGHVS and CDR2 FQNEAQ come from the germline V gene. The CDR3, as DNA: TGTGCCAGCAGCTTGGTAGCGGGAGGCACAGATACGCAGTATTTT. Protein sequence: CASSLVAGGTDTQYF.

The rearrangement uses TRBV20-1 and TRBJ2-5; no definite D call. With 6 bases removed from V and 5 bases from J, the gap between germline ends came to 10 bases. The germline gives CDR1 DFQATT, CDR2 SNEGSKA (reference sequence). This CDR3 is built from 11 residues. CDR3 loop: CSAPVGETQYF. The CDR3 bases are TGCAGTGCCCCTGTGGGGGAGACCCAGTACTTC.

This clone has just a few counts. The rearrangement uses TRBV7-9 and TRBJ1-1; 7 nucleotides match TRBD1. Germline V gene sequence: CDR1 SEHNR, CDR2 FQNEAQ (reference sequence). With 3 bases clipped from V and 3 bases from J, the junction kept 1 base outside the gene matches. The CDR3 extends over 13 amino acids. The CDR3 spells CASSFGQDTEAFF. The CDR3 bases are TGTGCCAGCAGCTTTGGACAGGACACTGAAGCTTTCTTT.

The chain joins TRBV11-2 to TRBJ2-3; no clear D gene. The CDR3 spans 14 residues. From germline, CDR1 is SGHAT and CDR2 FQNNGV. V was cut by 1 base and J by 2 bases, with 7 bases left in between. The CDR3 DNA is TGTGCCAGCAGCTTAGTTGGAGACACAGATACGCAGTATTTT. As protein: CASSLVGDTDTQYF.

In its sample, this clone was seen a few times. J is TRBJ1-4 and V is TRBV4-1; D may be TRBD1 (6 bases). The V gene's germline CDR1 is MGHRA and CDR2 YSYEKL. V lost 3 bases and J lost 8, with 22 bases in between. The CDR3 length is 17 residues. The CDR3 nucleotides are TGCGCCAGCAGCCACACAACAGGCGGGGGCTCGCGGGAAAAACTGTTTTTT. Amino acid sequence: CASSHTTGGGSREKLFF.

The rearrangement uses TRBV19 and TRBJ2-1; a possible D gene is TRBD2 (6 bases). V lost 4 bases and J lost 5, with 12 bases in between. This CDR3 is 14 amino acids long. Per germline, CDR1 LNHDA and CDR2 SQIVND (reference sequence). The CDR3 nucleotides read TGTGCCAGTAGTACCGGACTAATCAACAATGAGCAGTTCTTC. This translates into CASSTGLINNEQFF.

The rearrangement links TRBV27 to TRBJ1-5, with D hard to call. V dropped 6 bases and J dropped 4 bases, with 10 bases sitting between them. Germline V lookup: CDR1 MNHEY, CDR2 SMNVEV (reference sequence). This CDR3 is built from 13 residues. CDR3 amino acids: CASSVSLNQPQHF. CDR3 DNA sequence: TGTGCCAGCAGCGTCTCCCTTAATCAGCCCCAGCATTTT.

This clone occurred once. V and J are TRBV27 and TRBJ1-1; D not certain. Trimming took off 2 bases at V and 4 bases at J, with 8 bases between the two ends. Germline V gene lookup returns CDR1 MNHEY and CDR2 SMNVEV (reference sequence). The CDR3 contains 13 residues. Written as DNA, the CDR3 is TGTGCCAGCAGTTTAAGTAGAGGCACTGAAGCTTTCTTT. Encoded protein: CASSLSRGTEAFF.

The chain joins TRBV2 to TRBJ1-5, with 7 bases identical to TRBD1. CDR1 is SNHLY and CDR2 is FYNNEI in the germline V gene. After removal of 3 bases from V and 0 bases from J, the junction contained 8 bases not matched to a gene. The CDR3 extends over 17 amino acids. CDR3 protein: CASSEWGQFYSNQPQHF. The DNA for the CDR3 is TGTGCCAGCAGTGAGTGGGGACAGTTCTATAGCAATCAGCCCCAGCATTTT.

The rearrangement links TRBV6-5 to TRBJ1-1, with D possibly matching TRBD1 (5 bases). Trimming cost V 7 bases and J 3 bases, with 15 bases left between them. Looked up from germline, CDR1 is MNHEY and CDR2 is SVGAGI. The CDR3 spans 14 residues. CDR3 region: CASKWGPADTEAFF. The CDR3 DNA follows: TGTGCCAGCAAGTGGGGCCCGGCGGACACTGAAGCTTTCTTT.

This clone is medium-sized by share. The CDR3 spells CASRYASSNTGELFF. CDR3 DNA sequence: TGTGCCAGCAGGTACGCAAGCAGCAACACCGGGGAGCTGTTTTTT. J is TRBJ2-2 and V is TRBV5-5; the D is unclear. Germline assignment: CDR1 SGHKS and CDR2 YYEKEE (reference sequence). Between the trimmed V and J ends, which lost 5 bases and 2 bases, there was a span of 13 bases. This CDR3 has 15 amino acids.

V is TRBV11-2 and J is TRBJ2-1, with TRBD2 identical over 9 bases. CDR1 SGHAT and CDR2 FQNNGV come from the germline V gene. The J segment lost 13 bases and the V segment lost 5 bases, leaving 12 bases of the junction unmatched. This CDR3 region has 14 residues. The CDR3 reads CASSRGASGIGQFF. In DNA, the CDR3 is TGTGCCAGCAGCCGGGGGGCTAGCGGGATAGGACAGTTCTTC. Together with reference TRBV11-2 and TRBJ2-1, the CDR3 gives the full variable domain: EAGVAQSPRYKIIEKRQSVAFWCNPISGHATLYWYQQILGQGPKLLIQFQNNGVVDDSQLPKDRFSAERLKGVDSTLKIQPAKLEDSAVYLCASSRGASGIGQFFGPGTRLTVL.

In its sample, this clone was seen a few times. The V gene is TRBV19, the J gene TRBJ1-1; TRBD1 matches at 9 bases. The ends lost 8 bases at V and 4 bases at J; junction bases unmatched: 8. The CDR3 consists of 14 residues. The germline gives CDR1 LNHDA, CDR2 SQIVND (reference sequence). As DNA, the CDR3 is TGTGCCAGTCGACCGGACAGGGGCCTCACTGAAGCTTTCTTT. Amino acids: CASRPDRGLTEAFF.

This chain uses TRBV15 with TRBJ2-5; D is perhaps TRBD2 (5 bases). Between the trimmed V and J ends, which lost 3 bases and 2 bases, there was a span of 7 bases. CDR3 length: 13 amino acids. In germline, CDR1 is LNHNV, CDR2 YYDKDF (reference sequence). This CDR3 is CATSRPGQETQYF. The CDR3 region has the DNA TGTGCCACCAGCAGGCCGGGACAAGAGACCCAGTACTTC.

V usage is TRBV19 and J usage is TRBJ2-7; 8 bases are a match to TRBD2. Germline lookup yields CDR1 LNHDA and CDR2 SQIVND (reference sequence). The CDR3 is 14 amino acids. V dropped 4 bases and J dropped 2; count of bases not matched to a gene: 4. The CDR3 nucleotides are TGTGCCAGTAGTAACCCAGCGGGAGCCTACGAGCAGTACTTC. Protein product: CASSNPAGAYEQYF.

The V gene is TRBV5-1, the J gene TRBJ2-6, with TRBD1 matching 9 bases. V shed 4 bases and J 0 bases; nucleotides not matched to a gene: 11. Germline CDR1 is SGHRS and CDR2 is YFSETQ. CDR3 length: 19 residues. DNA of the CDR3: TGCGCCAGCAGCCTAACGGCCGGGACAGGGCTCTCTGGGGCCAACGTCCTGACTTTC. Its translation is CASSLTAGTGLSGANVLTF.

This clone appeared once. This chain links TRBV11-2 with TRBJ2-1, with 8 bases fitting TRBD2. The CDR3 runs to 15 residues. The J segment lost 6 bases and the V segment lost 1 base, leaving 5 bases of the junction unmatched. The V gene's germline CDR1 is SGHAT and CDR2 FQNNGV. The CDR3 bases are TGTGCCAGCAGCTTAGCAGCGGGGGAGACCAATGAGCAGTTCTTC. This encodes CASSLAAGETNEQFF.

This clone occurred once. The DNA for the CDR3 is TGTGCCAGCAGCTTCAGGCCGACGGGAGCAAGCTACAATGAGCAGTTCTTC. Translated: CASSFRPTGASYNEQFF. V and J are TRBV11-1 and TRBJ2-1; perhaps TRBD2 as D (6 bases). Germline CDR1 is SGHAT and CDR2 is FQDESV (reference sequence). The V end was cut by 3 bases, the J end by 3 bases, with 18 bases between. The CDR3 is 17 residues long.

The V and J genes are TRBV6-5 and TRBJ1-2, with unresolved D. This CDR3 has 15 residues. Trimming removed 0 bases at V and 4 bases at J, with 12 bases between. Germline V gives CDR1 MNHEY, CDR2 SVGAGI. The CDR3 nucleotides read TGTGCCAGCAGTTACTCAACGGCGTTTAGCTATGGCTACACCTTC. As protein: CASSYSTAFSYGYTF.

About this clone: The junction departs from germline at one end; a sequencing error may be responsible. CDR3 coding DNA: TGTGCTAGCAGCCGACTTCAGACTAGCCATGAGCAGTTCTTC. Amino acids: CASSRLQTSHEQFF. The chain couples TRBV7-7 to TRBJ2-1, with 7 bases fitting TRBD2. The CDR3 is 14 residues long. Germline lookup yields CDR1 SSHAT and CDR2 FNYEAQ (reference sequence).

V is TRBV5-1 and J is TRBJ2-1, with a possible D match to TRBD1 (6 bases). Trimming stripped 4 bases from V and 10 bases from J, with 18 bases between. CDR1 is SGHRS, CDR2 YFSETQ, per germline. The CDR3 sequence is 14 residues long. The CDR3 protein is CASSTRTVVEEQFF. The DNA of the CDR3 is TGCGCCAGCAGCACACGGACAGTGGTGGAGGAGCAGTTCTTC.